This TCR beta chain comes out of a study of blood T cell repertoires in COVID-19. TCRdb's copy holds only in-frame clones and misses some; the assay was immunoSEQ multiplex PCR. The sample has about 90,000 clones; 87% are singletons. This receptor was identified in a human donor in a cohort sampled during active COVID-19. Sequencing was performed on peripheral blood.

The DNA for the CDR3 is TGTGCCAGCAGGGACCCGGGGTCGGCCTACGAGCAGTACTTC. It encodes CASRDPGSAYEQYF. V gene TRBV2 combines with J gene TRBJ2-7; a possible D gene is TRBD2 (5 bases). This CDR3 comprises 14 residues. Per the germline V gene, CDR1 is SNHLY and CDR2 is FYNNEI. Between the trimmed V and J ends, which lost 6 bases and 2 bases, there was a span of 14 bases.